The 22 T cell receptor beta chains reported below all come from one sample, sequenced in a study of cytomegalovirus exposure and HLA in healthy donors. The PCR used 60 Vbeta and 13 Jbeta primers. Clones were sequenced by immunoSEQ multiplex PCR, and TCRdb holds only the in-frame ones, with some missing. The sample yields roughly 140,000 clones, 80% seen once. The sample comprised PBMCs. The source of these receptors is a female donor in good health and CMV-seronegative.

The genes are TRBV7-9 and TRBJ2-5; 7 bases map to TRBD1. Germline V gene lookup returns CDR1 SEHNR and CDR2 FQNEAQ (reference sequence). J gave up 5 bases and V 5 bases, and 11 bases lay outside the gene matches. CDR3 size: 15 residues. CDR3 sequence: CASSALEDREETQYF. CDR3 bases: TGTGCCAGCAGCGCCTTGGAAGACAGGGAGGAGACCCAGTACTTC.

This chain connects TRBV30 to TRBJ2-1, with a tentative D call TRBD1 (6 bases). This CDR3 region has 16 residues. From germline, CDR1 is GTSNPN and CDR2 SVGIG (reference sequence). V lost 0 bases and J 1 base, leaving 13 bases between the germline ends. The CDR3: CAWSVQGFVSYNEQFF. For the CDR3, the DNA is TGTGCCTGGAGTGTACAGGGTTTTGTTTCCTACAATGAGCAGTTCTTC.

The J gene is TRBJ1-3, the V gene TRBV6-1; the D gene is possibly TRBD1 (6 bases). Germline V gene data show CDR1 as MNHNS and CDR2 as SASEGT. V gave up 2 bases and J gave up 2 bases, with 10 bases separating them. The CDR3 has 15 residues. The chain's CDR3 is CASSEIRGPGNTIYF. As DNA, the CDR3 is TGTGCCAGCAGTGAAATCAGGGGTCCTGGAAACACCATATATTTT.

A single count supports this clone. In DNA form, the CDR3 reads TGTGCCAGCAGCTTGGGGACAGGGCAAGAGGCGAATGAAAAACTGTTTTTT. It encodes CASSLGTGQEANEKLFF. V usage is TRBV11-2 and J usage is TRBJ1-4; 9 bases match TRBD1. This CDR3 is 17 amino acids long. The V gene's germline CDR1 is SGHAT and CDR2 FQNNGV. The junction had 10 bases not matched to a gene; V was cut back by 3 bases and J by 5 bases.

Here the CDR3 reads CASVLKDTQYF. For the CDR3, the DNA is TGTGCCAGCGTACTCAAAGATACGCAGTATTTT. The chain employs TRBV28 and TRBJ2-3; D call uncertain. In germline, CDR1 is MDHEN, CDR2 SYDVKM. V was clipped by 8 bases and J by 5 bases, with 8 bases between them. The CDR3 loop spans 11 amino acids.

This chain joins TRBV28 and TRBJ2-7, with a possible D match to TRBD1 (5 bases). V was trimmed by 1 base and J by 3 bases, leaving 10 bases between them. From germline, CDR1 is MDHEN and CDR2 SYDVKM. The CDR3 loop spans 14 amino acids. CDR3 bases: TGTGCCAGCAGTTTATCTAGGGGATTCTACGAGCAGTACTTC. This codes for CASSLSRGFYEQYF.

The rearrangement uses TRBV28 and TRBJ1-5, with D maybe TRBD1 (5 bases). This CDR3 spans 15 amino acids. CDR1 MDHEN and CDR2 SYDVKM come from the germline V gene. V was pared by 5 bases and J by 6 bases, with 17 bases between. The DNA of the CDR3 is TGTGCCAGCAGTCTAGGTGGAACGGGGGGTCAGCCCCAGCATTTT. Translated: CASSLGGTGGQPQHF.

In its sample, this clone was seen once. The chain links TRBV5-1 to TRBJ2-7; D gene ambiguous. The germline CDR1 and CDR2 sequences are SGHRS and YFSETQ. V dropped 1 base and J dropped 0 bases, with 5 bases sitting between them. The CDR3 spans 13 residues. The CDR3 DNA reads TGCGCCAGCAGCTTGCGTAACTCCTACGAGCAGTACTTC. Its protein is CASSLRNSYEQYF.

The rearrangement uses TRBV10-3 and TRBJ1-2; 8 bases match TRBD1. CDR1 is ENHRY and CDR2 is SYGVKD in the germline V gene. V shed 6 bases and J 5 bases; nucleotides not matched to a gene: 5. The CDR3 covers 13 residues. In DNA, the CDR3 is TGTGCCATCAGCCTGGACAGGGCTTATGGCTACACCTTC. This sequence encodes CAISLDRAYGYTF.

This clone was picked up one time. The gene calls are TRBV6-1 and TRBJ1-5; maybe TRBD1 (5 bases). Germline CDR1 is MNHNS and CDR2 is SASEGT. The germline V and J ends were trimmed by 3 bases and 9 bases, with 15 bases remaining between them. The CDR3 is made up of 14 amino acids. CDR3 in DNA: TGTGCCAGCAGTGAGAAGTCAGGGCCCCTGCCCCAGCATTTT. Amino acids: CASSEKSGPLPQHF.

The chain combines TRBV2 with TRBJ2-2, with 9 positions matching TRBD2. The CDR3 is 15 amino acids. CDR1 and CDR2 from the germline V gene are SNHLY and FYNNEI. V shed 4 bases and J 5 bases; nucleotides not matched to a gene: 5. The chain's CDR3 is CASSADLAGTGELFF. The CDR3 DNA sequence: TGTGCCAGCAGTGCCGATCTAGCGGGGACCGGGGAGCTGTTTTTT.

This clone was observed a single time. The rearrangement joins TRBV4-1 to TRBJ2-5; TRBD2 matches 12 bases. The CDR3 is made up of 19 amino acids. CDR1 MGHRA and CDR2 YSYEKL come from the germline V gene. V lost 0 bases, J lost 1 base, and 9 bases stayed unmatched. The CDR3: CASSQDVASGRAGQETQYF. Written as DNA, the CDR3 is TGCGCCAGCAGCCAAGATGTGGCTAGCGGGAGGGCCGGCCAAGAGACCCAGTACTTC.

About this clone: Other DNA sequences in this specimen translate into the identical CDR3. The chain recombines TRBV28 with TRBJ2-3, with unresolved D. The CDR3 has 13 residues. Germline loops: CDR1 MDHEN, CDR2 SYDVKM. The germline V and J ends were trimmed by 4 bases and 0 bases, with 5 bases remaining between them. In DNA form, the CDR3 reads TGTGCCAGCAGTTCTCCTAGCACAGATACGCAGTATTTT. Its protein product is CASSSPSTDTQYF.

The rearrangement joins TRBV7-2 to TRBJ1-4; D ambiguous. The ends were cut back, 7 bases at V and 8 bases at J, with 14 bases in the middle. The CDR3 covers 13 residues. The germline gives CDR1 SGHTA, CDR2 FQGNSA. Here the CDR3 reads CASTPGSGEKLFF. Written as DNA, the CDR3 is TGTGCCAGCACCCCGGGGAGTGGCGAAAAACTGTTTTTT.

The chain couples TRBV5-1 to TRBJ1-2, with D uncertain. V was trimmed by 4 bases and J by 1 base, leaving 11 bases between them. Germline V gene data show CDR1 as SGHRS and CDR2 as YFSETQ. There are 14 residues in the CDR3. The CDR3 protein is CASSPRLLNYGYTF. DNA for the CDR3: TGCGCCAGCAGCCCCCGGTTACTTAACTATGGCTACACCTTC.

V usage is TRBV2 and J usage is TRBJ2-3; 9 positions agree with TRBD1. The CDR3 runs to 14 residues. The V segment lost 6 bases and the J segment 5 bases; nucleotides outside the gene matches: 6. Germline V gene lookup returns CDR1 SNHLY and CDR2 FYNNEI. The CDR3, as DNA: TGTGCCAGCAGGAGACAGGGGGTGGGAGATACGCAGTATTTT. Its translation: CASRRQGVGDTQYF.

This chain uses TRBV19 with TRBJ2-1; 10 bases agree with TRBD2. V gave up 7 bases and J gave up 3 bases; unmatched junction bases: 6. CDR3 length equals 15 residues. Germline-derived CDR1 and CDR2 are LNHDA and SQIVND (reference sequence). Written as DNA, the CDR3 is TGTGCCAGTACCGAGCGGGAGGGTAGCTACAATGAGCAGTTCTTC. Its protein product is CASTEREGSYNEQFF.

The V call is TRBV29-1, the J call TRBJ1-1; D is ambiguous. CDR1 SQVTM and CDR2 ANQGSEA come from the germline V gene. The ends were cut back, 1 base at V and 7 bases at J, with 7 bases in the middle. The CDR3 is 11 amino acids. For the CDR3, the DNA is TGCAGCGTTGAAGTCCAGGTTGAAGCTTTCTTT. This encodes CSVEVQVEAFF.

The J gene is TRBJ2-5, the V gene TRBV2; D is possibly TRBD2 (5 bases). This CDR3 is built from 13 residues. The germline gives CDR1 SNHLY, CDR2 FYNNEI. Trimming took off 6 bases at V and 4 bases at J, with 12 bases between the two ends. CDR3 residues: CASRGRSGETQYF. In DNA form, the CDR3 reads TGTGCCAGCAGAGGAAGGAGCGGAGAGACCCAGTACTTC.

The genes are TRBV5-1 and TRBJ2-1, with TRBD2 identical over 11 bases. The CDR3 loop spans 15 amino acids. J was trimmed by 6 bases and V by 2 bases; bases with no gene match: 4. Germline V gene lookup returns CDR1 SGHRS and CDR2 YFSETQ. The chain's CDR3 is CASSFRLAGPNEQFF. Here the CDR3 DNA reads TGCGCCAGCAGCTTCCGACTAGCGGGGCCCAATGAGCAGTTCTTC.

This clone was detected only a few times. The chain is built from TRBV27 and TRBJ1-5; possible D gene TRBD1, 6 bases. V shed 2 bases and J shed 3 bases, with 11 bases lying between them. This CDR3 comprises 15 residues. CDR1 is MNHEY and CDR2 is SMNVEV in the germline V gene (reference sequence). CDR3 region: CASSLGQGNNQPQHF. CDR3 DNA sequence: TGTGCCAGCAGTTTAGGGCAGGGGAACAATCAGCCCCAGCATTTT.

The gene calls are TRBV2 and TRBJ1-1, with 8 nucleotides matching TRBD1. V was clipped by 2 bases and J by 11 bases; unmatched bases: 10. The germline CDR1 and CDR2 sequences are SNHLY and FYNNEI. The CDR3 consists of 14 residues. CDR3 protein: CASSEPRATGEAFF. The DNA for the CDR3 is TGTGCCAGCAGTGAACCCAGAGCGACAGGGGAGGCTTTCTTT.